This T cell receptor (beta chain) was captured by sequencing in a study of T cell repertoires in cytomegalovirus infection. As for the study in general: CMV epitopes in the study were HLA-C-restricted (recently identified) and HLA-B-restricted (well studied). Public TCR beta signature analysis indicated the presence of both CMV infection and matching HLA type.

This clonotype has more than one count but fewer than ten. The antigen is undetermined. MiXCR, applied by TCRdb to the reads, yields one record per CDR3 protein. The table has about 830,000 distinct CDR3 sequences, about 30% seen once. Study observations and caveats: Dominating the ex vivo response were TCR beta clonotypes that were CMV-specific and HLA-C-restricted. People with CMV and the relevant HLA were identified by cumulative public TCR beta family frequency.

The CDR3 has 17 amino acids. Trimming removed 3 bases from V and 3 bases from J, with 20 bases in between. This TCR derives from a human donor in good health (CMV status not recorded). Some clones in this sample may be carry-over from other donors' samples. V usage is TRBV12-3 or TRBV12-4 and J usage is TRBJ1-1; TRBD1 might be the D (5 bases). The sample consisted of cultured CD8+ T cells from PBMCs, taken from culture after CMV antigen stimulation. The CDR3 region is CASSFLVGSRVDTEAFF. In nucleotides, the CDR3 is TGTGCCAGCAGTTTTCTCGTCGGGTCCAGGGTTGACACTGAAGCTTTCTTT.